These T cell receptor beta chains were read from a single sample in a study of graft-versus-host responses after intestinal transplantation. This table comes from immunoSEQ multiplex PCR, and its TCRdb copy is limited to in-frame clones, with some not included. In the table there are some 96,000 clones, more than 85% of which are singletons. Their target antigens are unknown. Source: unstimulated CD4+ T cells sorted from spleen or lymph node cells, taken before transplant. These receptors originate from a human donor who was the organ donor for an intestinal transplant. CDR3s include the opening cysteine and the closing phenylalanine or tryptophan. Each record gives: V gene, CDR3 length, J gene, D gene, clone size, CDR3 DNA, CDR3 protein. A D gene is named only where the DNA matches it firmly. Expanded clones are given a class, and other clones once, few, many or no size at all.

TRBV6-1	13	TRBJ2-1	TRBD2	-	TGTGCCAGCAGCAGAGCGGGGAGCAATGAGCAGTTCTTC	CASSRAGSNEQFF
TRBV11-2	12	TRBJ2-7	-	-	TGTGCCAGCACCCCGGGCCACTACGAGCAGTACTTC	CASTPGHYEQYF
TRBV19	17	TRBJ2-6	TRBD1	-	TGTGCCAGTAGAGGAACAGGGGATTACTCTGGGGCCAACGTCCTGACTTTC	CASRGTGDYSGANVLTF
TRBV6-5	15	TRBJ1-5	-	-	TGTGCCAGCAGTTACTCTCACGGGCAGAATCAGCCCCAGCATTTT	CASSYSHGQNQPQHF
TRBV28	13	TRBJ2-2	-	-	TGTGCCAGCCGGCAAGACTGGGGCGGGGAGCTGTTTTTT	CASRQDWGGELFF
TRBV27	14	TRBJ1-1	-	-	TGTGCCAGCAGAAGAGGTTACCTGAACACTGAAGCTTTCTTT	CASRRGYLNTEAFF
TRBV7-6	12	TRBJ1-2	-	few	TGTGCCAGCAGCTTAGAGCAGGGTCCTTACACCTTC	CASSLEQGPYTF
TRBV10-3	17	TRBJ1-5	TRBD1	-	TGTGCCATCAGTGAGTCCAGGACAGGGGGCTTCAATCAGCCCCAGCATTTT	CAISESRTGGFNQPQHF
TRBV2	14	TRBJ1-2	-	-	TGTGCCAGCGGATTCAGGGGAGTGGGGGATGGCTACACCTTC	CASGFRGVGDGYTF
TRBV14	14	TRBJ2-2	-	-	TGTGCCAGCAGCCAGCATTATGTCACCGGGGAGCTGTTTTTT	CASSQHYVTGELFF
TRBV10-3	13	TRBJ2-3	-	-	TGTGCCATCAGTGACCAGGGCACAGATACGCAGTATTTT	CAISDQGTDTQYF
TRBV30	15	TRBJ1-2	-	-	TGTGCCTCCCAAGTTAATCTGGGGCCAGGAGGTGGCTACACCTTC	CASQVNLGPGGGYTF
TRBV10-3	15	TRBJ2-7	TRBD2	-	TGTGCCATCAGTGAGAGCGGGGGTCCCGCCTACGAGCAGTACTTC	CAISESGGPAYEQYF
TRBV5-6	13	TRBJ2-7	TRBD1	-	TGTGCCAGCAGCTTGACAGGGGTCTACGAGCAGTACTTC	CASSLTGVYEQYF
TRBV5-4	15	TRBJ2-1	-	-	TGTGCCAGCAGTATTGACAGTCAGGGTTACAATGAGCAGTTCTTC	CASSIDSQGYNEQFF
TRBV7-3	15	TRBJ1-1	TRBD1	-	TGTGCCAGCAGCTTAAAAGGGGGCCTGAACACTGAAGCTTTCTTT	CASSLKGGLNTEAFF
TRBV19	15	TRBJ2-2	-	-	TGTGCCAGTAGTACCGTGGGGGGCAACACCGGGGAGCTGTTTTTT	CASSTVGGNTGELFF
TRBV19	14	TRBJ1-5	-	few	TGTGCCAGTAGTATGACAAATAGCAATCAGCCCCAGCATTTT	CASSMTNSNQPQHF
TRBV28	12	TRBJ2-5	-	-	TGTGCCAGCAGCAGGACAGTGGAGACCCAGTACTTC	CASSRTVETQYF
TRBV5-1	16	TRBJ1-4	-	-	TGCGCCAGCAGCTTGGGTTGGGGAACGACTAATGAAAAACTGTTTTTT	CASSLGWGTTNEKLFF
TRBV6-5	14	TRBJ2-3	TRBD1	-	TGTGCCAGCAGTGCCGGGACAGCCACAGATACGCAGTATTTT	CASSAGTATDTQYF
TRBV6-1	13	TRBJ1-5	-	once	TGTGCCAGCAGTGAAGTCGGTTTACAGCCCCAGCATTTT	CASSEVGLQPQHF
TRBV9	15	TRBJ1-5	-	-	TGTGCCAGCAGCGTAGGCCAGGTTCTTGGCCAGCCCCAGCATTTT	CASSVGQVLGQPQHF
TRBV6-5	16	TRBJ2-1	-	-	TGTGCCAGCAGTTACTCATCCGGGGTCTCCTACAATGAGCAGTTCTTC	CASSYSSGVSYNEQFF
TRBV19	14	TRBJ1-1	-	-	TGTGCCAGTAGTATGGGAGGGCTCAACACTGAAGCTTTCTTT	CASSMGGLNTEAFF
TRBV16	15	TRBJ1-2	TRBD1	once	TGTGCCAGCAGCCGAGACGACAGGGGGTACTATGGCTACACCTTC	CASSRDDRGYYGYTF
TRBV30	14	TRBJ1-3	-	-	TGTGCCTGGAACATGAGGACCTCTGGAAACACCATATATTTT	CAWNMRTSGNTIYF